Presented here are 27 T cell receptor beta chains from one specimen sequenced in a study of blood T cell repertoires in COVID-19. Generated by immunoSEQ multiplex PCR, the TCRdb table keeps only in-frame clones and is missing some. The data hold approximately 31,000 clones, with more than 90% observed a single time. Sample: peripheral blood. These receptor sequences come from a human donor in a cohort sampled during active COVID-19.

This sequence joins TRBV9 and TRBJ2-7, with D possibly being TRBD2 (6 bases). V shed 0 bases and J shed 5 bases, with 9 bases lying between them. This CDR3 has 13 residues. Germline assignment: CDR1 SGDLS and CDR2 YYNGEE. CDR3 nucleotide sequence: TGTGCCAGCAGCGTAGAACTAGCAGACGAGCAGTACTTC. Translating it yields CASSVELADEQYF.

The chain carries TRBV10-1 and TRBJ2-7; D is undetermined. Per the germline V gene, CDR1 is WNHNN and CDR2 is SYGVQD (reference sequence). The CDR3 totals 11 residues. Trimming removed 0 bases at V and 5 bases at J, with 2 bases between. The CDR3 region is CASSESNEQYF. The CDR3 nucleotides are TGCGCCAGCAGTGAGTCCAACGAGCAGTACTTC.

The table lists this clone with a few counts. The chain has TRBV5-1 and TRBJ1-2, with 7 positions matching TRBD1. J gave up 4 bases and V 5 bases, and 8 bases lay outside the gene matches. This CDR3 region has 14 residues. Germline CDR1 is SGHRS and CDR2 is YFSETQ. The CDR3 DNA sequence: TGCGCCAGCAGGTTCGACAGGGACCTCTATGGCTACACCTTC. Protein sequence: CASRFDRDLYGYTF. Using reference TRBV5-1 and TRBJ1-2 for the parts outside the CDR3, the full variable domain is KAGVTQTPRYLIKTRGQQVTLSCSPISGHRSVSWYQQTPGQGLQFLFEYFSETQRNKGNFPGRFSGRQFSNSRSEMNVSTLELGDSALYLCASRFDRDLYGYTFGSGTRLTVV.

The rearrangement links TRBV7-9 to TRBJ2-5; D gene ambiguous. The germline V gene has CDR1 SEHNR and CDR2 FQNEAQ (reference sequence). The CDR3 sequence is 13 residues long. Trimming removed 2 bases at V and 6 bases at J, with 10 bases between. CDR3 DNA sequence: TGTGCCAGCAGCTTATCCCAAACTAAGACCCAGTACTTC. Encoded protein: CASSLSQTKTQYF.

CDR3 region: CATSDHPRTEPQAFF. Here the CDR3 DNA reads TGTGCCACCAGTGATCACCCGAGGACTGAACCCCAAGCTTTCTTT. The V and J genes are TRBV24-1 and TRBJ1-1, with unresolved D. Per germline, CDR1 KGHDR and CDR2 SFDVKD. This CDR3 has 15 residues. The germline V and J ends were trimmed by 3 bases and 9 bases, with 19 bases remaining between them.

This clone has only one observation. The chain employs TRBV25-1 and TRBJ2-3; 7 bases align to TRBD2. Germline-derived CDR1 and CDR2 are MGHDK and SYGVNS. The CDR3 loop spans 14 amino acids. The junction had 3 bases not matched to a gene; V was cut back by 5 bases and J by 1 base. In nucleotides, the CDR3 is TGTGCCAGCAGTCGTGCGGGAGGCACAGATACGCAGTATTTT. Its protein product is CASSRAGGTDTQYF.

The chain combines TRBV10-3 with TRBJ2-7, with 7 bases matching TRBD1. V dropped 2 bases and J dropped 5; count of bases not matched to a gene: 12. Germline V lookup: CDR1 ENHRY, CDR2 SYGVKD. The CDR3 is made up of 16 amino acids. The CDR3 region is CAISEPTTGTIHEQYF. CDR3 nucleotides: TGTGCCATCAGTGAGCCTACGACAGGGACAATCCACGAGCAGTACTTC.

The V and J genes are TRBV2 and TRBJ2-5, with 8 nucleotides matching TRBD2. There are 16 residues in the CDR3. Germline CDR1 reads SNHLY; CDR2 reads FYNNEI. V trimming: 4 bases; J trimming: 1 base; junction bases outside the gene matches: 8. CDR3: CASSASAGGIQETQYF. Here the CDR3 DNA reads TGTGCCAGCAGTGCGTCGGCGGGAGGTATCCAAGAGACCCAGTACTTC.

This clone was detected once. The genes are TRBV10-3 and TRBJ1-2, with D tentatively TRBD1 (5 bases). Per the germline V gene, CDR1 is ENHRY and CDR2 is SYGVKD. The CDR3 is made up of 12 amino acids. The V end was cut by 3 bases, the J end by 8 bases, with 10 bases between. CDR3 loop: CAISESGSGYTF. CDR3 coding DNA: TGTGCCATCAGTGAATCAGGGTCGGGCTACACCTTC.

The chain combines TRBV6-5 with TRBJ2-1; 7 bases are a match to TRBD2. V shed 8 bases and J 9 bases; nucleotides not matched to a gene: 13. The length of the CDR3 is 14 residues. In germline, CDR1 is MNHEY, CDR2 SVGAGI. In DNA form, the CDR3 reads TGTGCCAGCCGCCCTCCGGGGGGTTCGCGTGAGCAGTTCTTC. Its translation: CASRPPGGSREQFF.

V gene TRBV5-1 combines with J gene TRBJ2-7, with 7 bases identical to TRBD1. The CDR3 spans 18 residues. Germline V lookup: CDR1 SGHRS, CDR2 YFSETQ. J lost 1 base, V lost 2 bases, and 15 bases had no gene match. CDR3: CASSFTPTRQGPSYEQYF. The CDR3, as DNA: TGCGCCAGCAGCTTTACTCCAACCAGACAGGGACCGTCCTACGAGCAGTACTTC.

A single count supports this clone. V gene TRBV9 combines with J gene TRBJ2-1, with a weak D call TRBD2 (5 bases). The CDR3 totals 15 residues. V lost 0 bases to trimming and J lost 2 bases, with 9 bases between them. CDR1 SGDLS and CDR2 YYNGEE come from the germline V gene. The CDR3 protein is CASSVDVGAYNEQFF. CDR3 DNA: TGTGCCAGCAGCGTAGATGTCGGGGCCTACAATGAGCAGTTCTTC.

The chain joins TRBV7-9 to TRBJ2-5; 7 bases are a match to TRBD1. CDR1 SEHNR and CDR2 FQNEAQ come from the germline V gene (reference sequence). This CDR3 is built from 15 residues. The V segment lost 5 bases and the J segment 5 bases; nucleotides outside the gene matches: 11. The CDR3 loop reads CASSPPGQRLETQYF. CDR3 coding DNA: TGTGCCAGCAGCCCCCCGGGACAGAGGCTTGAGACCCAGTACTTC.

V and J are TRBV29-1 and TRBJ1-1; D unclear. CDR1 and CDR2 (germline): SQVTM, ANQGSEA. CDR3 length equals 13 residues. V was cut by 4 bases and J by 2 bases, with 11 bases left in between. For the CDR3, the DNA is TGCAGCGTTGTCGAGGGATACAACACTGAAGCTTTCTTT. Translating it yields CSVVEGYNTEAFF.

The chain employs TRBV9 and TRBJ1-5; D gene ambiguous. The CDR3 spans 13 residues. Trimming pared 0 bases from V and 5 bases from J, leaving 6 bases between. Germline values: CDR1 SGDLS, CDR2 YYNGEE. CDR3 residues: CASSVALHQPQHF. The CDR3 nucleotides are TGTGCCAGCAGCGTAGCCCTCCATCAGCCCCAGCATTTT.

The V and J genes are TRBV18 and TRBJ1-5; 11 bases match TRBD1. V lost 1 base to trimming and J lost 6 bases; unmatched junction nucleotides: 2. The CDR3 is 15 residues long. Germline CDR1 is KGHSH and CDR2 is LQKENI. The CDR3 loop reads CASSPLGTGGQPQHF. Here the CDR3 DNA reads TGTGCCAGCTCACCACTGGGGACAGGGGGTCAGCCCCAGCATTTT.

This clone was seen a single time. This chain connects TRBV5-4 to TRBJ2-3; 13 nucleotides agree with TRBD2. The CDR3 sequence is 17 residues long. The V segment lost 3 bases and the J segment 0 bases; nucleotides outside the gene matches: 4. Germline V CDR1 and CDR2: SGHNT, YYREEE (reference sequence). The CDR3 loop is CASSSGLAGISTDTQYF. The CDR3 coding sequence is TGTGCCAGCAGCTCGGGACTAGCGGGGATTAGCACAGATACGCAGTATTTT.

This sequence joins TRBV5-1 and TRBJ2-7; TRBD2 aligns across 8 bases. V dropped 7 bases and J dropped 3; count of bases not matched to a gene: 9. The length of the CDR3 is 14 residues. Germline assignment: CDR1 SGHRS and CDR2 YFSETQ. For the CDR3, the DNA is TGCGCCAGCTCCAGCAGTACTAGCGGCTACGAGCAGTACTTC. This gives the protein CASSSSTSGYEQYF.

The V and J genes are TRBV7-2 and TRBJ2-5; TRBD2 aligns across 9 bases. With 4 bases clipped from V and 4 bases from J, the junction kept 10 bases outside the gene matches. CDR1 is SGHTA and CDR2 is FQGNSA in the germline V gene. The CDR3 sequence is 16 residues long. CDR3 DNA sequence: TGTGCCAGCAGCTCTTTCCCGCGGGAGGGCCCAGAGACCCAGTACTTC. Translation: CASSSFPREGPETQYF.

This chain uses TRBV19 with TRBJ2-3; D may be TRBD1 (5 bases). CDR1 and CDR2 from the germline V gene are LNHDA and SQIVND (reference sequence). The CDR3 is 14 amino acids. Trimming took 4 bases from V and 2 from J, leaving 10 bases between them. CDR3 nucleotide sequence: TGTGCCAGTAGTAGGGGCACAGACACAGATACGCAGTATTTT. It is translated as CASSRGTDTDTQYF.

The chain joins TRBV5-1 to TRBJ2-3, with D possibly TRBD1 on 6 matching bases. The ends were cut back, 4 bases at V and 0 bases at J, with 15 bases in the middle. This CDR3 comprises 16 residues. Germline CDR1 SGHRS, CDR2 YFSETQ. The CDR3 here is CASSVPQGTSTDTQYF. CDR3 DNA: TGCGCCAGCAGCGTCCCCCAGGGGACGAGCACAGATACGCAGTATTTT.

The gene calls are TRBV7-2 and TRBJ1-4; maybe TRBD1 (5 bases). The V end was cut by 4 bases, the J end by 3 bases, with 9 bases between. The CDR3 has 14 residues. CDR1 is SGHTA and CDR2 is FQGNSA in the germline V gene. The chain's CDR3 is CASSSWGANEKLFF. The DNA of the CDR3 is TGTGCCAGCAGCTCGTGGGGGGCTAATGAAAAACTGTTTTTT.

The chain links TRBV19 to TRBJ2-3; 7 nucleotides align to TRBD1. Trimming removed 4 bases from V and 1 base from J; junction bases left unmatched: 5. The germline V gene has CDR1 LNHDA and CDR2 SQIVND (reference sequence). This CDR3 has 15 residues. The CDR3 protein is CASSTRQGGTDTQYF. In nucleotides, the CDR3 is TGTGCCAGTAGTACTCGACAGGGAGGCACAGATACGCAGTATTTT.

The chain employs TRBV5-1 and TRBJ2-7; no clear D gene. V was clipped by 1 base and J by 0 bases, with 11 bases between them. In germline, CDR1 is SGHRS, CDR2 YFSETQ. This CDR3 has 15 residues. For the CDR3, the DNA is TGCGCCAGCAGCTTGTTTAGTAGCCCCTCCTACGAGCAGTACTTC. Protein product: CASSLFSSPSYEQYF.

This chain links TRBV9 with TRBJ2-7, with D maybe TRBD2 (6 bases). The V gene lost 3 bases and the J gene lost 0 bases, with 7 bases spanning the gap. Germline CDR1 is SGDLS and CDR2 is YYNGEE. The length of the CDR3 is 13 residues. CDR3 DNA sequence: TGTGCCAGCAGCGACGGGAGCTCCTACGAGCAGTACTTC. This gives the protein CASSDGSSYEQYF.

CDR3 region: CASSPLVDRLSGNTIYF. CDR3 bases: TGTGCCAGCAGTCCGCTCGTGGACAGGCTCTCTGGAAACACCATATATTTT. The V call is TRBV27, the J call TRBJ1-3; 7 bases line up with TRBD1. In germline, CDR1 is MNHEY, CDR2 SMNVEV (reference sequence). V shed 5 bases and J 0 bases; nucleotides not matched to a gene: 10. The length of the CDR3 is 17 residues.

The chain links TRBV5-4 to TRBJ1-2, with D unclear. V gave up 1 base and J gave up 7 bases, with 11 bases separating them. The CDR3 covers 13 residues. Germline-derived CDR1 and CDR2 are SGHNT and YYREEE (reference sequence). The CDR3 DNA reads TGTGCCAGCAGCTTGAACCGGGGTGCTGGCTACACCTTC. Its protein product is CASSLNRGAGYTF.